The rows below give T cell receptor beta chains drawn from one sample of a study of T cells expressing NK-cell markers. TCRdb reprocessed the 5' RACE reads; each CDR3 protein has one entry and no DNA is given. Its clone listing holds around 470,000 distinct CDR3 sequences. The source material was blood T cells: a sorted CD56 or NKG2C T cell subset, CD4+ or CD8+ T cells, or bulk PBMC T cells (not recorded which). All receptors derive from a woman aged 50 to 65 in good health. Each CDR3 is given with its conserved first and last residue.

>TRBJ2-3|TRBV9
CASSVMGQGPTDTQYF
>TRBJ2-7|TRBV5-6
CASSRRGVPEQYF
>TRBJ1-1|TRBV4-1
CASRKGEALQSGTEAFF
>TRBJ2-3|TRBV29-1
CSVSHSGLDTQYF
>TRBJ2-1|TRBV5-1
CASSAGTSPYNEQFF
>TRBJ2-1|TRBV11-1
CAILLRGSSYNEQFF
>TRBJ2-7|TRBV10-3
CAISDWSNAYEQYF
>TRBJ2-5|TRBV12-3/TRBV12-4
CASSFDVSGRALGETQYF
>TRBJ2-3|TRBV7-3
CASSGLAGGITDTQYF
>TRBJ2-5|TRBV5-1
CASSLAGELRETQYF
>TRBJ2-3|TRBV30
CAWTQTRGQYF
>TRBJ2-3|TRBV4-2
CASSQGAGATNTDTQYF
>TRBJ1-4|TRBV4-1
CASSQDPSPGWEKLFF
>TRBJ1-1|TRBV3-1
CASSLRVGPAFF
>TRBJ1-1|TRBV27
CASSRRDLLNTEAFF
>TRBJ2-1|TRBV29-1
CSVFRTYNEQFF
>TRBJ2-4|TRBV4-2
CASSPDRQTIAKNIQYF
>TRBJ2-7|TRBV3-1
CASSQGTGRAGRYEQYF
>TRBJ2-1|TRBV24-1
CATSPGGFTSGSSYNEQFF
>TRBJ2-5|TRBV2
CASLLDETQYF
>TRBJ2-5|TRBV7-2
CASSPAGATQETQYF
>TRBJ2-5|TRBV5-1
CASSLAGRETQYF
>TRBJ2-2|TRBV12-3/TRBV12-4
CASTTTELANTGELFF
>TRBJ2-7|TRBV6-6
CASVQQGGPYEQYF
>TRBJ2-1|TRBV15
CATSPALDRVDNEQFF
>TRBJ1-2|TRBV5-1
CASSSARDKANYGYTF
>TRBJ2-2|TRBV30
CALNRDRGRGGELFF
>TRBJ2-1|TRBV20-1
CSAETYNEQFF
>TRBJ2-1|TRBV27
CASSSWGRAGIEQFF
>TRBJ2-2|TRBV2
CASRRTVKTGELFF
>TRBJ1-2|TRBV15
CATSNLNYGYTF
>TRBJ2-2|TRBV7-2
CASSARQPLRELFF
>TRBJ2-7|TRBV20-1
CSASVVELLVGEQYF
>TRBJ1-5|TRBV5-1
CASSLGDAGNQPQHF
>TRBJ1-5|TRBV29-1
CSVGGGQVNQPQHF
>TRBJ2-1|TRBV6-5
CASTQTSGPHNEQFF
>TRBJ2-1|TRBV10-3
CAISESPLSGRAAGRNEQFF
>TRBJ2-3|TRBV5-1
CASSLEGAPDTQYF
>TRBJ2-7|TRBV29-1
CSARLAGVSYEQYF
>TRBJ2-1|TRBV18
CASSPPSGSVWQFF